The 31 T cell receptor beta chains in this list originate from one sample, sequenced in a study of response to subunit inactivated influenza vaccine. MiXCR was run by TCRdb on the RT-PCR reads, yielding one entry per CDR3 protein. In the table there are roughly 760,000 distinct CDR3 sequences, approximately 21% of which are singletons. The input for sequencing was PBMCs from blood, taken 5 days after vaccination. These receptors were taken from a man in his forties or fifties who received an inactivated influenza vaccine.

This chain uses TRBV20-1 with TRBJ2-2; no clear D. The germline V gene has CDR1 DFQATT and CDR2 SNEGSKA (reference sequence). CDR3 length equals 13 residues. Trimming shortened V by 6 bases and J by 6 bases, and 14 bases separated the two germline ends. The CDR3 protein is CSALGSASGELFF. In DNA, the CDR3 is TGCAGTGCCCTTGGGTCAGCATCCGGGGAGCTGTTTTTT.

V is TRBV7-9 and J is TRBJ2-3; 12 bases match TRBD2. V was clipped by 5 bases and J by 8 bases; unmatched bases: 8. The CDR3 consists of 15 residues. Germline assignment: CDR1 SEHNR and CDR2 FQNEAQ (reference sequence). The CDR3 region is CASSTRTSGTGTQYF. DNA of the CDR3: TGTGCCAGCAGCACAAGGACTAGCGGGACCGGTACGCAGTATTTT.

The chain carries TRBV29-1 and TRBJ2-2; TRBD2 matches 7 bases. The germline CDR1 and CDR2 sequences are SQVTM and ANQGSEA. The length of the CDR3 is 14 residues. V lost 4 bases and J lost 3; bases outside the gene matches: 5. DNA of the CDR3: TGCAGCGTTGGAGTCCGGGGGGACACCGGGGAGCTGTTTTTT. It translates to CSVGVRGDTGELFF.

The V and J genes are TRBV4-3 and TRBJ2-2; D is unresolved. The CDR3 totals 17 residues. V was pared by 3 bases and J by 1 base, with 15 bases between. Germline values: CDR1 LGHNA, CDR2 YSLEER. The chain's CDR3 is CASSQESLAGNTGELFF. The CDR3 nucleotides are TGCGCCAGCAGCCAGGAGTCTTTGGCAGGGAACACCGGGGAGCTGTTTTTT.

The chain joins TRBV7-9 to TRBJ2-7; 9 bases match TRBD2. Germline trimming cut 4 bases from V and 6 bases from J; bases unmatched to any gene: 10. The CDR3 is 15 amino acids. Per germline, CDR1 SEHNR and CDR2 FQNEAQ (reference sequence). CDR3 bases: TGTGCCAGCAGCTGGCCTAATAGCGGGAGCCCCGAGCAGTACTTC. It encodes CASSWPNSGSPEQYF. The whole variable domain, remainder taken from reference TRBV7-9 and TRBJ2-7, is DTGVSQNPRHKITKRGQNVTFRCDPISEHNRLYWYRQTLGQGPEFLTYFQNEAQLEKSRLLSDRFSAERPKGSFSTLEIQRTEQGDSAMYLCASSWPNSGSPEQYFGPGTRLTVT.

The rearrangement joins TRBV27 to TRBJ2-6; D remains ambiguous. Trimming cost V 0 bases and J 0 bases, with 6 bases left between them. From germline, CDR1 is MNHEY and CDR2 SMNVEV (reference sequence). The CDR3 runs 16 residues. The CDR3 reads CASSLSWVSGANVLTF. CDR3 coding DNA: TGTGCCAGCAGTTTATCGTGGGTCTCTGGGGCCAACGTCCTGACTTTC. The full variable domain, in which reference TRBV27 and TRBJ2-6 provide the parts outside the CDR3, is EAQVTQNPRYLITVTGKKLTVTCSQNMNHEYMSWYRQDPGLGLRQIYYSMNVEVTDKGDVPEGYKVSRKEKRNFPLILESPSPNQTSLYFCASSLSWVSGANVLTFGAGSRLTVL.

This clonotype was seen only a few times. The CDR3 nucleotides are TGCGCCAGCAGTGAGCACAGCAACACTGAAGCTTTCTTT. It yields the protein CASSEHSNTEAFF. The rearrangement uses TRBV10-1 and TRBJ1-1; D is ambiguous. The germline V gene has CDR1 WNHNN and CDR2 SYGVQD (reference sequence). This CDR3 contains 13 residues. V lost 2 bases and J 2 bases, leaving 6 bases between the germline ends.

CDR3 nucleotide sequence: TGTGCCAGCAGCTTTCAGGGACCTAAGCCTGAAGCTTTCTTT. It is translated as CASSFQGPKPEAFF. This chain uses TRBV5-5 with TRBJ1-1, with D possibly TRBD1 on 5 matching bases. Trimming pared 2 bases from V and 6 bases from J, leaving 14 bases between. The CDR3 is made up of 14 amino acids. CDR1 and CDR2 (germline): SGHKS, YYEKEE (reference sequence).

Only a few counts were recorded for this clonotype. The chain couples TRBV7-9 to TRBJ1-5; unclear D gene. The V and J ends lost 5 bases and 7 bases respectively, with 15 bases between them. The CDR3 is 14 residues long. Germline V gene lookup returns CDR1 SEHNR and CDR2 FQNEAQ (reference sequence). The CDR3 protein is CASSPLAPEQPQHF. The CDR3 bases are TGTGCCAGCAGCCCCCTCGCCCCCGAGCAGCCCCAGCATTTT.

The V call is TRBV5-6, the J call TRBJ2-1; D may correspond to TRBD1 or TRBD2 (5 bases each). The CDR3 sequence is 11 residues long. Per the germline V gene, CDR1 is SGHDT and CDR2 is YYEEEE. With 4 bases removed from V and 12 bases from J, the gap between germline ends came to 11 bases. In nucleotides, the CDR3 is TGTGCCAGCAGCCTGACGGGGACGCAGTTCTTC. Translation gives CASSLTGTQFF.

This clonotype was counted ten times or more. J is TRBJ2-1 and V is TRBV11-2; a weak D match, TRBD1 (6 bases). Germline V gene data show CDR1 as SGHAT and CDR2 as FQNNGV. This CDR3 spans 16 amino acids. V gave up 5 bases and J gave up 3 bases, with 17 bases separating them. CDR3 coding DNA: TGTGCCAGCAGCGTTCGACCGGGACACAGCTACAATGAGCAGTTCTTC. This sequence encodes CASSVRPGHSYNEQFF.

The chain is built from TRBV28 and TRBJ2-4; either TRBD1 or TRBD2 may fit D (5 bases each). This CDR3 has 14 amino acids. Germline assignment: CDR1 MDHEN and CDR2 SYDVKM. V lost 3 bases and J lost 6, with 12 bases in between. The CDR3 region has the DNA TGTGCCAGCAGTTTCGGGACGCTCTCAAACATTCAGTACTTC. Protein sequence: CASSFGTLSNIQYF.

The CDR3 loop is CASSQDRGTGNEKLFF. Written as DNA, the CDR3 is TGCGCCAGCAGCCAAGATCGGGGGACAGGGAATGAAAAACTGTTTTTT. The chain recombines TRBV4-3 with TRBJ1-4; 9 bases line up with TRBD1. Germline V gene data show CDR1 as LGHNA and CDR2 as YSLEER. The CDR3 runs to 16 residues. The junction had 4 bases not matched to a gene; V was cut back by 0 bases and J by 5 bases.

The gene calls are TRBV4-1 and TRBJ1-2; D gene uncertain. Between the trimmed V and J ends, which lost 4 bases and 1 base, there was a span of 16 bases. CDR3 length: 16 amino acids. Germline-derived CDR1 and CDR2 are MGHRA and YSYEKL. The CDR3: CASSREPGELNYGYTF. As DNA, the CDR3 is TGCGCCAGCAGCCGGGAACCGGGAGAACTTAACTATGGCTACACCTTC.

CDR3 protein: CSARDFGGATDTQYF. CDR3 DNA: TGCAGTGCTAGAGATTTCGGGGGGGCCACAGATACGCAGTATTTT. The J gene is TRBJ2-3, the V gene TRBV20-1, with TRBD2 matching over 8 bases. This CDR3 is 15 amino acids long. Germline V gene data show CDR1 as DFQATT and CDR2 as SNEGSKA (reference sequence). J was trimmed by 2 bases and V by 0 bases; bases with no gene match: 4.

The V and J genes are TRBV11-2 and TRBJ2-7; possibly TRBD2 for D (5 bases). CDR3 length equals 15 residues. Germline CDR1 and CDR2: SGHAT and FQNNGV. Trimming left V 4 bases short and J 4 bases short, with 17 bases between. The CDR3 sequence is CASSSPFRGRYEQYF. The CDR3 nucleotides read TGTGCCAGCAGCTCACCCTTCCGGGGTCGGTACGAGCAGTACTTC.

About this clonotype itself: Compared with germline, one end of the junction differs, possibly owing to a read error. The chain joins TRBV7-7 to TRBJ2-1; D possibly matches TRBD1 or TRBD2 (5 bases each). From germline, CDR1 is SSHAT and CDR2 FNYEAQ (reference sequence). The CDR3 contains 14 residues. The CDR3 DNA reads TGTGCTAGCAGCGCCTCCGGGACGGCCAATGAGCAGTTCTTC. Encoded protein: CASSASGTANEQFF.

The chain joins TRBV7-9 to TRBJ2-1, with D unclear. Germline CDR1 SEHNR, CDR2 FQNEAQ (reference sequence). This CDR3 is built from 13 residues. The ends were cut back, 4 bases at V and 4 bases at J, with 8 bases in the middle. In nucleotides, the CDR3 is TGTGCCAGCAGCTCGGGTTTTTACAATGAGCAGTTCTTC. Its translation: CASSSGFYNEQFF. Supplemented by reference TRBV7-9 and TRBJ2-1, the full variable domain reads DTGVSQNPRHKITKRGQNVTFRCDPISEHNRLYWYRQTLGQGPEFLTYFQNEAQLEKSRLLSDRFSAERPKGSFSTLEIQRTEQGDSAMYLCASSSGFYNEQFFGPGTRLTVL.

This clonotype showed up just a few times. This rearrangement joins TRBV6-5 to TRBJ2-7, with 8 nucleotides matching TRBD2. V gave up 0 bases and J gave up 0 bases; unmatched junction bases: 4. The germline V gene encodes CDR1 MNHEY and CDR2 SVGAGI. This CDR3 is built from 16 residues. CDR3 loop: CASSYSGLADSYEQYF. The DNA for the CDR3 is TGTGCCAGCAGTTACTCTGGACTAGCCGACTCCTACGAGCAGTACTTC.

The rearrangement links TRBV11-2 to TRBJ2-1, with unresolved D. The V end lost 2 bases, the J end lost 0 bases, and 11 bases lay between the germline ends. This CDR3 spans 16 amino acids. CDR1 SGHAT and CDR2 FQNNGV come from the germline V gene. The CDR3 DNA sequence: TGTGCCAGCAGCTTAAGGCCGAGAATCTCCTACAATGAGCAGTTCTTC. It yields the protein CASSLRPRISYNEQFF.

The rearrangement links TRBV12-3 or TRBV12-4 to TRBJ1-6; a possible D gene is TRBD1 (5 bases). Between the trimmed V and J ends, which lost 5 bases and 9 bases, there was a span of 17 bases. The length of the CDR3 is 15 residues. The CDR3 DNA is TGTGCCAGCAGTGCCCAGGGAACCGGACGTTCACCCCTCCACTTT. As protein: CASSAQGTGRSPLHF.

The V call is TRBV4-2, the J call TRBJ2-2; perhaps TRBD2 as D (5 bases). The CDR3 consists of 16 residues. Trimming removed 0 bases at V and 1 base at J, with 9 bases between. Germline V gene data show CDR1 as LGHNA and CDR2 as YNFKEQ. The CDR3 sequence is CASSQDPAGNTGELFF. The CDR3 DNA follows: TGTGCCAGCAGCCAAGATCCCGCGGGGAACACCGGGGAGCTGTTTTTT.

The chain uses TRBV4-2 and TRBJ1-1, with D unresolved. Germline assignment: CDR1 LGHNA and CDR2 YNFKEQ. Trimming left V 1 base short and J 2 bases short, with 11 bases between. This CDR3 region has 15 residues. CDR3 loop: CASSQVRVLNTEAFF. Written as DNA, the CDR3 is TGTGCCAGCAGCCAAGTTAGGGTGCTAAACACTGAAGCTTTCTTT.

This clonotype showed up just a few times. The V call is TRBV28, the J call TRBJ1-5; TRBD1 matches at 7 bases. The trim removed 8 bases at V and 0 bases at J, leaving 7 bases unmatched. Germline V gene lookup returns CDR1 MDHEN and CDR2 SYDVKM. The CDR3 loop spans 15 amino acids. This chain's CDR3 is CASLGGQHSNQPQHF. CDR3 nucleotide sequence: TGTGCCAGCCTGGGGGGACAGCATAGCAATCAGCCCCAGCATTTT.

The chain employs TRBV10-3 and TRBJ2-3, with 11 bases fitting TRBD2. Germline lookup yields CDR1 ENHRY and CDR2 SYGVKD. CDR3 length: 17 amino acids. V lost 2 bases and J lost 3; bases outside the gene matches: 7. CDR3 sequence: CAISEPPGLADTDTQYF. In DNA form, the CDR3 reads TGTGCCATCAGTGAGCCGCCGGGACTAGCGGATACAGATACGCAGTATTTT.

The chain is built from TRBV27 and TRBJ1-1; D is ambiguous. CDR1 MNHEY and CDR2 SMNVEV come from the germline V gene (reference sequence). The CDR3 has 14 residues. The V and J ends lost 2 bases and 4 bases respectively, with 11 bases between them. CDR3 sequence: CASSLKGGTTEAFF. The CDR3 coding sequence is TGTGCCAGCAGTTTAAAGGGCGGTACCACTGAAGCTTTCTTT.

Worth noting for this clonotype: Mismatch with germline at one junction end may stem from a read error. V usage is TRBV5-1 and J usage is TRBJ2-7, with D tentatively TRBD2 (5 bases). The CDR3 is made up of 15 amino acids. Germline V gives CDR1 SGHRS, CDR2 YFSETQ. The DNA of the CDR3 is TGCGACAGCACCCCGTTAGAGGGTACTTCCTACGAGCAGTACTTC. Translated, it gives CDSTPLEGTSYEQYF.

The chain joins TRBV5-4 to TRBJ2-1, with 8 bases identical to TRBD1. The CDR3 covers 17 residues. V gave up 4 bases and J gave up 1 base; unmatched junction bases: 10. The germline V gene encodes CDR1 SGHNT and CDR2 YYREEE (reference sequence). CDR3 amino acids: CASSAGQGKSSYNEQFF. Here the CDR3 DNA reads TGTGCCAGCAGCGCCGGACAGGGCAAATCATCCTACAATGAGCAGTTCTTC.

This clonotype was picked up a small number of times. CDR3 in amino acids: CAISEEAETQYF. DNA for the CDR3: TGTGCCATCAGTGAGGAGGCAGAGACCCAGTACTTC. The chain recombines TRBV10-3 with TRBJ2-5; D uncertain. Germline-derived CDR1 and CDR2 are ENHRY and SYGVKD. The V end lost 2 bases, the J end lost 4 bases, and 5 bases lay between the germline ends. This CDR3 contains 12 residues.

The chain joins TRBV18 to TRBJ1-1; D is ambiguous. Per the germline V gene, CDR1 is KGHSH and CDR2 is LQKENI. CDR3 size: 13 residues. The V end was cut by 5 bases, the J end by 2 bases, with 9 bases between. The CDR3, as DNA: TGTGCCAGCTCAATAACATCTAACACTGAAGCTTTCTTT. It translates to CASSITSNTEAFF.

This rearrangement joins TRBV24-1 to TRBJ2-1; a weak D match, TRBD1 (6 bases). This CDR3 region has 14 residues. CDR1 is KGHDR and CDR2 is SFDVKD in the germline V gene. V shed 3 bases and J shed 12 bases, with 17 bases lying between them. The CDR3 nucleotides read TGTGCCACCAGTGATACTCCGGGACACATGGGGCAGTTCTTC. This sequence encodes CATSDTPGHMGQFF.